This T cell receptor (beta chain) was sequenced for a study of T-cell reconstitution after alpha-beta-depleted transplantation in children. Study-wide results and limits: T cells produced anew were the main source of T-cell counts and diversity one year after transplant. Recipient T cells and thymic progenitors that survived were the source of the high TCRbeta diversity seen at day 60 in some patients. Alpha-beta T cells present about two months after transplant were reported to originate from several hundred expanded graft clones.

The TCRbeta library was prepared with unique molecular identifiers. One entry per CDR3 protein, called by TCRdb with MiXCR from the PCR reads. Of approximately 630,000 distinct CDR3 sequences listed, 10% to 15% were seen once; the top ten hold around 0.8%. The sample holds a few counts of this clonotype. What it binds is not known. The receptor comes from a girl aged 2 to 10 with congenital amegakaryocytic thrombocytopenia, due to receive a stem cell transplant. The starting material was PBMCs, obtained before TCRalphabeta/CD19-depleted stem cell transplant.

The CDR3 sequence is CSAGDRSTDTQYF. The DNA of the CDR3 is TGCAGCGCCGGGGACAGAAGCACAGATACGCAGTATTTT. V usage is TRBV29-1 and J usage is TRBJ2-3, with 7 bases aligning to TRBD1. J was trimmed by 0 bases and V by 7 bases; bases with no gene match: 4. The CDR3 runs to 13 residues. Germline V gene data show CDR1 as SQVTM and CDR2 as ANQGSEA.